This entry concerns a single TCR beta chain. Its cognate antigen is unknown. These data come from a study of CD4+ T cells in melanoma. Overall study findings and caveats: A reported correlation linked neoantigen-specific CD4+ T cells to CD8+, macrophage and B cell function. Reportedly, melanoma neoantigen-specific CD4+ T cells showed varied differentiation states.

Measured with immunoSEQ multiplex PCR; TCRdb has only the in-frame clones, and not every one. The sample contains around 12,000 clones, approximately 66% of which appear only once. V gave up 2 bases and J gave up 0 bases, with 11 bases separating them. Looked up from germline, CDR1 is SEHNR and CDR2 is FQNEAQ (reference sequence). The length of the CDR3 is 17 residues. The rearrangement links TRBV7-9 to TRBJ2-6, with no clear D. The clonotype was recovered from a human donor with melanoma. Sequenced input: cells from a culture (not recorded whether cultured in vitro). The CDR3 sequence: CASSLRQWDSGANVLTF. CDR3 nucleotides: TGTGCCAGCAGCTTACGTCAGTGGGACTCTGGGGCCAACGTCCTGACTTTC.